This TCR beta chain was captured in a study of blood T cell repertoires in COVID-19. Study-wide background: The origin of the acute and convalescent COVID-19 samples was the United States, Italy and Spain. The analysed material was cDNA or gDNA that came from T cells, B-cell-depleted T cells, or PBMCs.

Original data processing: Quantification of nucleated cells was approximated via reference gene primer amplification. Measured with immunoSEQ multiplex PCR; TCRdb has only the in-frame clones, and not every one. That table is the source of V, J and clone size, and D and trimming were worked out from the DNA. The sample includes about 200,000 clones, more than 70% seen only once; the top ten take around 1.5%. J gave up 5 bases and V 3 bases, and 5 bases lay outside the gene matches. The germline CDR1 and CDR2 sequences are SGHRS and YFSETQ. The CDR3 spans 14 residues. The clonotype comes from a man between 18 and 35 years old with active or convalescent COVID-19. Sequencing input: peripheral blood. This chain joins TRBV5-1 and TRBJ1-1; 9 nucleotides agree with TRBD1. This CDR3 reads CASSSTGTGTEAFF. For the CDR3, the DNA is TGCGCCAGCAGCTCAACCGGGACAGGGACTGAAGCTTTCTTT.